The T cell receptor (beta chain) described here comes from a study of lymphopenia after photon versus proton radiotherapy (dated by TCRdb to about 2019). Study-level background: In patients with gastrointestinal tumors who developed high-grade lymphopenia, the study compared the immunological effects of photon radiation therapy with those of proton radiation therapy. The study aimed to characterize how the two radiation modalities differ in their impact on the immune system. The cohort comprised roughly 20 patients with gastrointestinal tumors who received either photon or proton therapy and then developed lymphopenia. Study-level results and caveats: During treatment, patients who received photon therapy lost naive T cells and TCR diversity and gained effector/memory populations, whereas patients who received proton therapy remained relatively stable. Across the cohort, a larger post-nadir drop in TCR diversity was inversely correlated with overall survival time among patients who died. The authors looked at the survival association only in patients who died, and they framed better survival with proton therapy as a possibility rather than a demonstrated result. Once the lymphocyte count had reached its nadir, the repertoires of photon-treated patients showed oligoclonal expansion, particularly of CD8+ Temra cells, and this expansion drove the decline in diversity.

The germline V gene provides CDR1 MGHDK and CDR2 SYGVNS. Its CDR3 holds 15 amino acids, cysteine through phenylalanine. The retained sequence is limited to the CDR3, 45 bases, with the frame set at the first base. V gives up 4 bases and J gives up 4 bases, and the segment between their germline ends measures 15 bases. The protocol used for the library was the immunoSEQ multiplex PCR assay. Alongside multiparametric flow cytometry, deep sequencing of rearranged TCR beta loci was used to profile the T cell repertoires. TCRdb stores this immuneACCESS table with in-frame sequences only. Part of the clones is absent; in the studies checked, under half of the shortfall reflects unresolved V genes, and no reason is known for the rest. The sample table holds 25,000 to 30,000 clones, of which around 87% were seen once. Roughly 50% of the sample is taken by the ten largest. Of note for this clone: The antigen it binds to is not known. Per-base quality was not reported, and no clone a single base away is much larger than it.

The sequence links TRBV25-1 to TRBJ2-3, with no reliable assignment of the D segment. Sample: peripheral blood, taken from a patient treated with proton-based radiotherapy. The TCR originated in a woman aged 60-70 years with cholangiocarcinoma. Some clones in this sample may be carry-over from other donors' samples. The DNA sequence is TGTGCCAGCAGTGTACCCGCCCAATCATCAGATACGCAGTATTTT. Its amino acids are CASSVPAQSSDTQYF.